These 16 T cell receptor beta chains originate from one sample sequenced in a study of shared clonotypes between healthy human individuals. Libraries were prepared by immunoSEQ multiplex PCR; TCRdb keeps only in-frame clonotypes and omits some of them. The sample records about 2.4 million clones, over 85% being singletons. The sequencing input was naive CD4+ T cells from PBMCs. Regarding subset: CD45RA+ positively selected. These receptor sequences come from a young man in good health. Some clones in this sample may be carry-over from other donors' samples.

V is TRBV25-1 and J is TRBJ1-5; no firm D call. Germline V gene sequence: CDR1 MGHDK, CDR2 SYGVNS. The length of the CDR3 is 12 residues. V shed 1 base and J shed 9 bases, with 7 bases lying between them. In nucleotides, the CDR3 is TGTGCCAGCAGTGAATCTGCGGGGCCCCAGCATTTT. Translating gives CASSESAGPQHF.

This chain joins TRBV6-5 and TRBJ2-7, with 10 bases matching TRBD2. CDR3 length: 16 residues. Per the germline V gene, CDR1 is MNHEY and CDR2 is SVGAGI. After removal of 0 bases from V and 4 bases from J, the junction contained 6 bases not matched to a gene. The CDR3 region has the DNA TGTGCCAGCAGTTACTCCGCTAGCGGGAGTCGTTACGAGCAGTACTTC. As protein: CASSYSASGSRYEQYF.

In regard to this clone: Additional DNA sequences in this sample encode the identical CDR3. This chain links TRBV18 with TRBJ2-7; 7 positions match TRBD1. The germline V gene has CDR1 KGHSH and CDR2 LQKENI. With 2 bases clipped from V and 4 bases from J, the junction kept 2 bases outside the gene matches. This CDR3 comprises 13 residues. CDR3: CASSPGTAYEQYF. The CDR3 DNA reads TGTGCCAGCTCACCAGGGACAGCTTACGAGCAGTACTTC.

The CDR3 is CASQTGSGTDTQYF. The CDR3 nucleotides read TGTGCCAGTCAAACAGGGTCGGGCACAGATACGCAGTATTTT. The chain joins TRBV6-6 to TRBJ2-3, with D tentatively TRBD1 (6 bases). CDR3 length equals 14 residues. Trimming removed 9 bases from V and 1 base from J, with 14 bases in between. CDR1 and CDR2 from the germline V gene are MNHNY and SVGAGI (reference sequence).

This clone turned up a few times. The rearrangement joins TRBV2 to TRBJ1-2; D not resolved. In germline, CDR1 is SNHLY, CDR2 FYNNEI. V dropped 4 bases and J dropped 8 bases, with 14 bases sitting between them. This CDR3 spans 13 amino acids. The CDR3, as DNA: TGTGCCAGCAGTGTTCTGGCAATTGGAGGCTACACCTTC. Translation: CASSVLAIGGYTF.

J is TRBJ2-4 and V is TRBV29-1; D is tentatively TRBD1 or TRBD2 (6 bases each). This CDR3 region has 14 residues. The germline V gene encodes CDR1 SQVTM and CDR2 ANQGSEA. Deletions cut 0 bases from V and 9 bases from J, with 15 bases between. The CDR3 region has the DNA TGCAGCGTTGAAGAGTGGGGGGCAGGAACCATTCAGTACTTC. The encoded protein is CSVEEWGAGTIQYF.

In its sample, this clone was seen once. This chain links TRBV7-2 with TRBJ1-1; TRBD1 might be the D (6 bases). V was trimmed by 5 bases and J by 5 bases, leaving 15 bases between them. Germline V gives CDR1 SGHTA, CDR2 FQGNSA. CDR3 size: 14 residues. The CDR3 DNA sequence: TGTGCCAGCAGCCCCGACAGGTGGTGGACTGAAGCTTTCTTT. It codes for CASSPDRWWTEAFF.

This sequence joins TRBV27 and TRBJ2-7, with 9 bases fitting TRBD1. The V segment lost 3 bases and the J segment 3 bases; nucleotides outside the gene matches: 6. CDR1 MNHEY and CDR2 SMNVEV come from the germline V gene (reference sequence). The CDR3 has 15 residues. The DNA for the CDR3 is TGTGCCAGCAGTTTCCCGGGACAGGGAGTCTACGAGCAGTACTTC. This sequence encodes CASSFPGQGVYEQYF.

The V gene is TRBV7-2, the J gene TRBJ1-5; TRBD1 agrees at 10 bases. The V segment lost 5 bases and the J segment 7 bases; nucleotides outside the gene matches: 11. The CDR3 contains 16 residues. The germline CDR1 and CDR2 sequences are SGHTA and FQGNSA. The chain's CDR3 is CASSPPGTGVRQPQHF. Written as DNA, the CDR3 is TGTGCCAGCAGCCCACCGGGGACAGGGGTTCGGCAGCCCCAGCATTTT.

The sample holds one count of this clone. The DNA for the CDR3 is TGCGCCAGCAGCCAAGAGCAGGGAGCCGAGCAGTACTTC. Encoded protein: CASSQEQGAEQYF. The chain recombines TRBV4-3 with TRBJ2-7; D may correspond to TRBD1 or TRBD2 (5 bases each). This CDR3 region has 13 residues. Deletions cut 0 bases from V and 6 bases from J, with 9 bases between. The V gene's germline CDR1 is LGHNA and CDR2 YSLEER.

The rearrangement links TRBV6-4 to TRBJ2-1, with D perhaps matching TRBD1 (6 bases). The CDR3 has 13 residues. V shed 4 bases and J shed 5 bases, with 9 bases lying between them. CDR1 and CDR2 (germline): MRHNA, SNTAGT. CDR3 residues: CASSADRNNEQFF. CDR3 in DNA: TGTGCCAGCAGTGCTGACAGGAACAATGAGCAGTTCTTC.

A word on this clone: The junction departs from the called germline gene at one end, perhaps through a read error. The gene calls are TRBV5-4 and TRBJ1-2; D is ambiguous. This CDR3 is built from 13 residues. Germline loops: CDR1 SGHNT, CDR2 YYREEE (reference sequence). The CDR3 nucleotides read TGTGCCAGCAGCCCAACAGATAACCATGGCTACACCTTC. Protein sequence: CASSPTDNHGYTF. Full variable domain (remainder filled in from reference TRBV5-4 and TRBJ1-2): ETGVTQSPTHLIKTRGQQVTLRCSSQSGHNTVSWYQQALGQGPQFIFQYYREEENGRGNFPPRFSGLQFPNYSSELNVNALELDDSALYLCASSPTDNHGYTFGSGTRLTVV.

This sequence joins TRBV27 and TRBJ2-5; D perhaps matches TRBD1 (5 bases). Deletions cut 8 bases from V and 3 bases from J, with 10 bases between. The CDR3 has 12 amino acids. The V gene's germline CDR1 is MNHEY and CDR2 SMNVEV (reference sequence). The CDR3 DNA reads as TGTGCCAGCCTCATCAGGGAAGAGACCCAGTACTTC. Translation: CASLIREETQYF.

This CDR3 is CASSQVPPTNTGELFF. CDR3 in DNA: TGCGCCAGCAGCCAAGTCCCACCCACTAACACCGGGGAGCTGTTTTTT. The chain is built from TRBV4-1 and TRBJ2-2; D is unresolved. The CDR3 extends over 16 amino acids. Germline assignment: CDR1 MGHRA and CDR2 YSYEKL. V lost 1 base and J 2 bases, leaving 11 bases between the germline ends.

The genes are TRBV27 and TRBJ2-1; tentative D call: TRBD2 (5 bases). The CDR3 length is 18 residues. V was shortened by 0 bases and J by 0 bases, with 15 bases between the two germline ends. The germline V gene encodes CDR1 MNHEY and CDR2 SMNVEV (reference sequence). CDR3: CASSLSSSDGNSYNEQFF. The DNA of the CDR3 is TGTGCCAGCAGTTTATCGTCCTCGGACGGGAACTCCTACAATGAGCAGTTCTTC.

V gene TRBV28 combines with J gene TRBJ1-2; D perhaps matches TRBD1 (5 bases). Trimming took 5 bases from V and 0 from J, leaving 13 bases between them. CDR1 is MDHEN, CDR2 SYDVKM, per germline. This CDR3 has 15 residues. The DNA of the CDR3 is TGTGCCAGCAGTGACCGGGGCCAAGCTAACTATGGCTACACCTTC. Protein product: CASSDRGQANYGYTF.